What follows are 27 T cell receptor beta chains derived from one specimen sequenced in a study of blood T cell repertoires in COVID-19. The method was immunoSEQ multiplex PCR; TCRdb's version includes in-frame clones alone and lacks a portion of them. The data contain 250,000 to 300,000 clones, 75% to 90% of them seen just once; the ten biggest clones take up around 12%. The specimen sequenced was peripheral blood. These receptors all come from a woman aged 65 to 85 with COVID-19, enrolled during active disease.

The chain carries TRBV24-1 and TRBJ2-2; 11 bases align to TRBD2. Germline values: CDR1 KGHDR, CDR2 SFDVKD. J was trimmed by 4 bases and V by 4 bases; bases with no gene match: 10. CDR3 size: 18 residues. The CDR3 reads CATSEASGGLGFTGELFF. In DNA, the CDR3 is TGTGCCACCAGTGAGGCTAGCGGGGGGCTGGGATTCACCGGGGAGCTGTTTTTT.

This chain uses TRBV11-2 with TRBJ1-3; D not resolved. Per the germline V gene, CDR1 is SGHAT and CDR2 is FQNNGV. This CDR3 is 16 amino acids long. The V end lost 5 bases, the J end lost 2 bases, and 16 bases lay between the germline ends. Here the CDR3 DNA reads TGTGCCAGCAGCAAGGATCGATCGCTAGCTGGAAACACCATATATTTT. Translating it yields CASSKDRSLAGNTIYF.

V is TRBV7-2 and J is TRBJ2-5, with 7 bases fitting TRBD1. This CDR3 region has 14 residues. Looked up from germline, CDR1 is SGHTA and CDR2 is FQGNSA. The ends lost 2 bases at V and 3 bases at J; junction bases unmatched: 3. CDR3 DNA sequence: TGTGCCAGCAGCTTATCGACAGGGAAAGAGACCCAGTACTTC. Residues: CASSLSTGKETQYF.

The chain links TRBV3-1 (or the pseudogene TRBV3-2) to TRBJ2-6; TRBD1 agrees at 8 bases. Germline V gives CDR1 LGHDT, CDR2 YNNKEL (reference sequence). J gave up 0 bases and V 1 base, and 2 bases lay outside the gene matches. The CDR3 runs 17 residues. CDR3 protein: CASSQVGQGSGANVLTF. In nucleotides, the CDR3 is TGTGCCAGCAGCCAAGTCGGACAGGGCTCTGGGGCCAACGTCCTGACTTTC.

The chain is built from TRBV4-3 and TRBJ1-1; D is perhaps TRBD1 (5 bases). This CDR3 comprises 15 residues. Germline V lookup: CDR1 LGHNA, CDR2 YSLEER. V gave up 0 bases and J gave up 10 bases, with 18 bases separating them. CDR3 sequence: CASSQDRGNPVGAFF. Here the CDR3 DNA reads TGCGCCAGCAGCCAAGATCGGGGGAATCCTGTGGGAGCTTTCTTT.

The chain employs TRBV2 and TRBJ1-5, with 9 bases matching TRBD1. Losses at the gene ends were 5 bases for V and 7 bases for J; bases not matched to a gene: 6. Germline lookup yields CDR1 SNHLY and CDR2 FYNNEI. This CDR3 has 14 residues. As DNA, the CDR3 is TGTGCCAGCAGTCTCAACAGGGGGCGACAGCCCCAGCATTTT. Its translation is CASSLNRGRQPQHF.

The chain carries TRBV19 and TRBJ2-3; the match to TRBD1 covers 7 bases. V lost 5 bases and J lost 7; bases outside the gene matches: 12. Germline V gene sequence: CDR1 LNHDA, CDR2 SQIVND (reference sequence). The CDR3 consists of 15 residues. CDR3 DNA sequence: TGTGCCAGTAGTTGGGGAGACAGGGATATGAATACGCAGTATTTT. It translates to CASSWGDRDMNTQYF.

This clone was counted once. The chain is built from TRBV23-1 and TRBJ1-2; D remains ambiguous. TRBV23-1 is assigned to the ORF class and has an uncertain function. There are 18 residues in the CDR3. Trimming cost V 4 bases and J 3 bases, with 24 bases left between them. The CDR3 is CASSPPHYSSEAHYGYTF. The CDR3, as DNA: TGCGCCAGCAGTCCCCCCCATTACTCTTCGGAGGCTCACTATGGCTACACCTTC.

The sample holds a few counts of this clone. CDR3 region: CASRDTDRSRYQPQHF. In DNA form, the CDR3 reads TGTGCCAGTCGGGACACGGACCGATCACGCTATCAGCCCCAGCATTTT. This rearrangement joins TRBV19 to TRBJ1-5, with D perhaps TRBD1 (6 bases). Deletions cut 8 bases from V and 5 bases from J, with 22 bases between. CDR1 and CDR2 from the germline V gene are LNHDA and SQIVND (reference sequence). This CDR3 is built from 16 residues.

The chain joins TRBV6-2 or TRBV6-3 to TRBJ2-5; 9 bases fit TRBD2. The CDR3 is 16 amino acids. V was clipped by 2 bases and J by 4 bases; unmatched bases: 8. The germline gives CDR1 MNHEY, CDR2 SVGEGT. The CDR3 DNA reads as TGTGCCAGCAGTTACCTTGGACTAGCGAGTGGAGAGACCCAGTACTTC. Translated: CASSYLGLASGETQYF.

This sequence joins TRBV19 and TRBJ2-2, with TRBD2 as a possible D gene (6 bases). The CDR3 has 16 amino acids. CDR1 is LNHDA and CDR2 is SQIVND in the germline V gene (reference sequence). Between the trimmed V and J ends, which lost 1 base and 3 bases, there was a span of 12 bases. The CDR3 nucleotides read TGTGCCAGTAGTATAGTCAGGAGGGTAGACACCGGGGAGCTGTTTTTT. It specifies CASSIVRRVDTGELFF.

The gene calls are TRBV2 and TRBJ1-6, with 10 nucleotides matching TRBD1. Germline-derived CDR1 and CDR2 are SNHLY and FYNNEI. The CDR3 runs to 14 residues. V shed 6 bases and J 10 bases; nucleotides not matched to a gene: 6. CDR3 nucleotides: TGTGCCAGCAGAGCGGGACAGGGGTTCTCACCCCTCCACTTT. Residues: CASRAGQGFSPLHF.

The genes are TRBV25-1 and TRBJ2-1, with D possibly being TRBD2 (5 bases). The germline gives CDR1 MGHDK, CDR2 SYGVNS. The CDR3 runs 14 residues. V was cut by 2 bases and J by 7 bases, with 12 bases left in between. Here the CDR3 DNA reads TGTGCCAGCAGTGAACCCGGGGTTAGGAATGAGCAGTTCTTC. Its translation is CASSEPGVRNEQFF.

This clone was counted a single time. The CDR3 nucleotides read TGTGCCAGCAGCGTAGAGGCAGGAGGAGGAACTGAAGCTTTCTTT. Translation gives CASSVEAGGGTEAFF. The gene calls are TRBV9 and TRBJ1-1; D not resolved. Germline CDR1 and CDR2: SGDLS and YYNGEE. The CDR3 is 15 residues long. Trimming cost V 0 bases and J 5 bases, with 14 bases left between them.

This chain connects TRBV7-2 to TRBJ2-2, with D perhaps matching TRBD2 (5 bases). This CDR3 is built from 17 residues. Looked up from germline, CDR1 is SGHTA and CDR2 is FQGNSA. V lost 3 bases to trimming and J lost 2 bases, with 16 bases between them. DNA of the CDR3: TGTGCCAGCAGCTTGGGGTTCGCTAGCCCTAACACCGGGGAGCTGTTTTTT. Its translation is CASSLGFASPNTGELFF.

This chain joins TRBV5-1 and TRBJ2-5; the D is unclear. From germline, CDR1 is SGHRS and CDR2 YFSETQ. CDR3 length: 13 residues. Trimming stripped 6 bases from V and 2 bases from J, with 11 bases between. CDR3 sequence: CASTRPGQETQYF. The CDR3 region has the DNA TGCGCCAGCACTCGTCCAGGACAAGAGACCCAGTACTTC.

This clone has a handful of counts. The J gene is TRBJ1-2, the V gene TRBV13, with 9 nucleotides matching TRBD1. The CDR3 has 16 amino acids. V dropped 8 bases and J dropped 4; count of bases not matched to a gene: 14. Germline loops: CDR1 PRHDT, CDR2 FYEKMQ (reference sequence). The CDR3 loop is CASAGPLDRGGYGYTF. The CDR3 bases are TGTGCCAGCGCTGGTCCGTTGGACAGGGGCGGCTATGGCTACACCTTC.

The chain recombines TRBV3-1 (or the pseudogene TRBV3-2) with TRBJ2-1; maybe TRBD1 (5 bases). Germline loops: CDR1 LGHDT, CDR2 YNNKEL (reference sequence). V was trimmed by 0 bases and J by 9 bases, leaving 9 bases between them. The CDR3 sequence is 13 residues long. The CDR3 loop reads CASSQDGAAEQFF. CDR3 sequence (DNA): TGTGCCAGCAGCCAAGATGGGGCAGCTGAGCAGTTCTTC.

The chain couples TRBV7-2 to TRBJ2-3, with D possibly TRBD1 on 5 matching bases. CDR3 length: 17 residues. Germline values: CDR1 SGHTA, CDR2 FQGNSA. Trimming stripped 1 base from V and 4 bases from J, with 18 bases between. CDR3 amino acids: CASSLESGARWPDTQYF. CDR3 DNA sequence: TGTGCCAGCAGCTTAGAGAGTGGGGCCCGGTGGCCAGATACGCAGTATTTT.

The chain joins TRBV2 to TRBJ1-5; D is possibly TRBD1 (5 bases). Looked up from germline, CDR1 is SNHLY and CDR2 is FYNNEI. The germline V and J ends were trimmed by 3 bases and 6 bases, with 12 bases remaining between them. The CDR3 has 14 amino acids. In DNA, the CDR3 is TGTGCCAGCAGTGATGCAGGGAAGAGTCAGCCCCAGCATTTT. This gives the protein CASSDAGKSQPQHF.

V gene TRBV5-4 combines with J gene TRBJ2-1; tentative D call: TRBD1 (6 bases). Per germline, CDR1 SGHNT and CDR2 YYREEE (reference sequence). Trimming removed 4 bases at V and 7 bases at J, with 12 bases between. The CDR3 has 13 amino acids. The CDR3 protein is CASSLDRLNEQFF. CDR3 bases: TGTGCCAGCAGCCTTGACAGGCTAAATGAGCAGTTCTTC.

The chain combines TRBV21-1 with TRBJ1-1. TRBV21-1 is classified as a pseudogene. This CDR3 is 12 amino acids long. The CDR3 sequence: CASSKDPAEAFF. The CDR3 nucleotides read TGTGCCAGCAGCAAAGATCCGGCTGAAGCTTTCTTT.

This clone appeared once. This rearrangement joins TRBV15 to TRBJ2-7, with a weak D call TRBD2 (6 bases). The V end was cut by 0 bases, the J end by 4 bases, with 10 bases between. The CDR3 loop spans 14 amino acids. The germline gives CDR1 LNHNV, CDR2 YYDKDF (reference sequence). CDR3 sequence reads: CATSRDPGGYEQYF. DNA of the CDR3: TGTGCCACCAGCAGAGATCCCGGGGGATACGAGCAGTACTTC.

A single count supports this clone. The chain combines TRBV18 with TRBJ1-3, with 9 positions matching TRBD1. There are 17 residues in the CDR3. The V and J ends lost 2 bases and 1 base, in that order; junction bases with no gene match: 6. Germline CDR1 is KGHSH and CDR2 is LQKENI. CDR3 nucleotide sequence: TGTGCCAGCTCACCAAAGGGACAGGGACGTTCTGGAAACACCATATATTTT. Residues: CASSPKGQGRSGNTIYF.

The chain recombines TRBV5-8 with TRBJ1-1, with D unclear. V lost 4 bases and J 5 bases, leaving 3 bases between the germline ends. Germline V gene lookup returns CDR1 SGHTS and CDR2 YDEGEE. The CDR3 has 10 residues. CDR3 protein: CASSRTEAFF. The CDR3 nucleotides read TGTGCCAGCAGCCGGACTGAAGCTTTCTTT.

This clone was seen a single time. The chain combines TRBV6-5 with TRBJ1-1; D may be TRBD1 (6 bases). Germline lookup yields CDR1 MNHEY and CDR2 SVGAGI. V was shortened by 4 bases and J by 1 base, with 10 bases between the two germline ends. There are 14 residues in the CDR3. CDR3 loop: CASSSVGQNTEAFF. The DNA of the CDR3 is TGTGCCAGCAGTTCCGTGGGACAGAACACTGAAGCTTTCTTT.

This clone occurred many times. The chain links TRBV10-3 to TRBJ1-5, with TRBD1 matching 8 bases. CDR1 is ENHRY and CDR2 is SYGVKD in the germline V gene. V shed 3 bases and J 2 bases; nucleotides not matched to a gene: 0. This CDR3 spans 14 amino acids. DNA of the CDR3: TGTGCCATCAGTGAACAGGGGGGCAATCAGCCCCAGCATTTT. Protein: CAISEQGGNQPQHF.